This T cell receptor beta chain stems from a study of memory CD4+ T cells and cytomegalovirus serostatus. Turning to the study itself: Healthy Belgian adult donors included fewer than 10 CMV-positive and approximately 25 CMV-negative people.

Study outcomes and limitations: Repertoires predicted CMV serostatus with median bootstrapped AUC of around 0.95.

This clone was found a few times. Its antigen remains unknown. The sort gate was single viable CD3+CD4+CD8-CD45RO+ cells for memory CD4+ T cells. Total CD4+ T cells were enriched by CD4 positive selection. In the authors' methods: After removing out-of-frame reads, millions of distinct TCRbeta sequences remained. Method: immunoSEQ multiplex PCR; TCRdb's copy keeps in-frame clones and lacks some. V, J and clone size reflect that table, while D and trimming were determined from the DNA. The sample lists 45,000 to 60,000 clones, roughly 78% seen once, with roughly 0.61% in the top ten. The CDR3 sequence is 12 residues long. The germline V gene encodes CDR1 SGHRS and CDR2 YFSETQ. Trimming cost V 0 bases and J 10 bases, with 11 bases left between them.

The material sequenced was memory CD4+ T cells from blood. This sequence joins TRBV5-1 and TRBJ2-7; D is unresolved. The sequence was collected from an adult in good health and CMV-seronegative. The DNA of the CDR3 is TGCGCCAGCAGCTTGGACTTGGCTGATCAGTACTTC. This gives the protein CASSLDLADQYF.